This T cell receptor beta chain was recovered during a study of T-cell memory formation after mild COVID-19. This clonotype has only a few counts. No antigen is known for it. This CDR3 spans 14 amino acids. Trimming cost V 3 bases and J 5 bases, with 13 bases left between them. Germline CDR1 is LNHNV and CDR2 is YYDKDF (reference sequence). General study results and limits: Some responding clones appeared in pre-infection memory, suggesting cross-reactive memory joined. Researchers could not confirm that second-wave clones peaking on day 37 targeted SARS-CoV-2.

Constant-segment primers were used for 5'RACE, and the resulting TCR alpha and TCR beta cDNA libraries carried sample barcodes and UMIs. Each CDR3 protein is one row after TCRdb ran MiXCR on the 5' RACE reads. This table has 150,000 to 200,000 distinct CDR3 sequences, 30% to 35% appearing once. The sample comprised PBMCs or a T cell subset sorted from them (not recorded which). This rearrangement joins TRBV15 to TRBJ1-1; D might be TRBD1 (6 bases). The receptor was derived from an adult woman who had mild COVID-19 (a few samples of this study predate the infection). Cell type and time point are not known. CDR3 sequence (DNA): TGTGCCACCAGCAGCCCCCAGGGGCATACTGAAGCTTTCTTT. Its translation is CATSSPQGHTEAFF.